This is a list of T cell receptor beta chains from one sample in a study of post-analysis software for immune sequencing data. In TCRdb, the PCR reads were re-called with MiXCR into one record per CDR3 protein. The sample yields 700,000 to 800,000 distinct CDR3 sequences, approximately 30% seen once. The sample consisted of blood. These receptors were collected from a girl aged 10-17 years with multiple sclerosis. CDR3s include the opening cysteine and the closing phenylalanine or tryptophan. D genes are given only for firm matches. Clone size is shown for a subset of rows, as once, few, many or a class of expanded clone.

TRBD1,TRBV24-1,TRBJ2-3,-,CATSDPGTGRPDTQYF,TGTGCCACCAGTGATCCCGGGACAGGGAGGCCAGATACGCAGTATTTT
-,TRBV5-5,TRBJ1-6,few,CASSLDGTRRTPLHF,TGTGCCAGCAGCTTGGATGGGACACGTCGGACACCCCTCCACTTT
-,TRBV20-1,TRBJ2-3,few,CSASLPRAMDTQYF,TGCAGTGCCTCGCTACCGAGGGCCATGGATACGCAGTATTTT
TRBD2,TRBV5-1,TRBJ2-5,-,CASRPGLVETQYF,TGCGCCAGCCGTCCCGGACTAGTAGAGACCCAGTACTTC
-,TRBV20-1,TRBJ2-1,-,CSAAIPALAYTYNEQFF,TGCAGTGCTGCCATACCCGCTCTAGCGTACACCTACAATGAGCAGTTCTTC
-,TRBV3-1,TRBJ1-2,-,CASSQEAAYGYTF,TGTGCCAGCAGCCAAGAAGCAGCCTATGGCTACACCTTC
-,TRBV6-6,TRBJ2-2,few,CASRPRGAGAGELFF,TGTGCCAGCAGACCCAGGGGGGCCGGGGCCGGGGAGCTGTTTTTT
-,TRBV24-1,TRBJ2-7,few,CATSDQGKASYEQYF,TGTGCCACCAGTGATCAGGGTAAGGCTTCCTACGAGCAGTACTTC
-,TRBV6-2/TRBV6-3,TRBJ2-3,-,CASSSVGSTDTQYF,TGTGCCAGCAGTTCCGTCGGGAGCACAGATACGCAGTATTTT
-,TRBV5-1,TRBJ2-5,-,CASSLPPEHRGETQYF,TGCGCCAGCAGCTTGCCCCCCGAACACCGGGGGGAGACCCAGTACTTC
TRBD1,TRBV27,TRBJ2-7,few,CASSSGQGGPYEQYF,TGTGCCAGCAGTTCCGGACAGGGGGGGCCCTACGAGCAGTACTTC
-,TRBV20-1,TRBJ2-5,-,CSASSDSSQQYF,TGCAGTGCTAGTTCGGACAGCAGTCAGCAGTACTTC
-,TRBV7-8,TRBJ1-5,-,CASSLRDINSNRPQHF,TGTGCCAGCAGCCTCCGGGACATCAATAGCAATCGGCCCCAGCATTTT
-,TRBV12-3/TRBV12-4,TRBJ2-7,-,CASSPNDASYEQYF,TGTGCCAGCAGTCCCAATGATGCCTCCTACGAGCAGTACTTC
-,TRBV15,TRBJ1-5,-,CATSYTLRGRGQPQHF,TGTGCCACCAGCTACACTTTACGGGGGCGCGGTCAGCCCCAGCATTTT
TRBD1,TRBV10-3,TRBJ2-1,-,CAVLTGSGNEQFF,TGTGCCGTTTTGACAGGGTCTGGCAATGAGCAGTTCTTC
-,TRBV20-1,TRBJ2-1,many,CSASLREQFF,TGCAGTGCTAGTCTCAGGGAGCAGTTCTTC
TRBD1,TRBV14,TRBJ1-6,-,CASRTGGTSYNSPLHF,TGTGCCAGTAGAACAGGGGGAACCTCCTATAATTCACCCCTCCACTTT
-,TRBV28,TRBJ2-1,-,CANTNLTRGEQFF,TGTGCCAACACCAACCTCACGAGGGGTGAGCAGTTCTTC
TRBD1,TRBV5-5,TRBJ2-7,few,CASSFRTGRSYEQYF,TGTGCCAGCAGCTTCCGGACAGGGCGTTCCTACGAGCAGTACTTC
-,TRBV7-9,TRBJ2-7,-,CASSSEHSYEQYF,TGTGCCAGCAGCAGCGAGCACTCCTACGAGCAGTACTTC
-,TRBV12-3/TRBV12-4,TRBJ1-5,-,CASSFLNQPQHF,TGTGCCAGCAGTTTCCTAAATCAGCCCCAGCATTTT
-,TRBV20-1,TRBJ2-5,few,CSVSQDSGTQETQYF,TGCAGTGTTTCACAGGATAGTGGCACCCAAGAGACCCAGTACTTC
TRBD2,TRBV18,TRBJ2-1,-,CASSPGHSGSLVNEQFF,TGTGCCAGCTCACCAGGACATAGCGGGAGTTTAGTCAATGAGCAGTTCTTC
-,TRBV28,TRBJ2-6,-,CASSFGGTGANVLTF,TGTGCCAGCAGTTTTGGCGGGACTGGGGCCAACGTCCTGACTTTC
-,TRBV29-1,TRBJ2-3,-,CSVGVGGGIDTQYF,TGCAGCGTGGGGGTCGGCGGTGGGATAGATACGCAGTATTTT
-,TRBV28,TRBJ2-7,few,CASSPGIREQYF,TGTGCCAGCAGTCCCGGCATTCGCGAGCAGTACTTC
TRBD2,TRBV7-9,TRBJ2-7,few,CASSFWGEGDEQYF,TGTGCCAGCAGCTTTTGGGGGGAGGGCGATGAGCAGTACTTC
-,TRBV6-2/TRBV6-3,TRBJ2-2,-,CASSYGQPNTGELFF,TGTGCCAGCAGTTACGGACAGCCGAACACCGGGGAGCTGTTTTTT
-,TRBV20-1,TRBJ2-5,few,CSASPRQAQETQYF,TGCAGTGCCAGCCCGCGTCAGGCGCAAGAGACCCAGTACTTC
-,TRBV24-1,TRBJ2-3,-,CATSDPRGPSTDTQYF,TGTGCCACCAGTGACCCCCGCGGACCCAGCACAGATACGCAGTATTTT
TRBD2,TRBV2,TRBJ2-7,-,CASMRYAGAYEQYF,TGTGCCAGCATGCGGTATGCGGGAGCCTACGAGCAGTACTTC
TRBD1,TRBV20-1,TRBJ2-6,-,CSAKTRDSVSGANVLTF,TGCAGTGCTAAAACCCGGGACAGCGTATCTGGGGCCAACGTCCTGACTTTC
-,TRBV14,TRBJ2-1,-,CASSQAWGLGGEQFF,TGTGCCAGCAGCCAAGCTTGGGGGCTCGGTGGTGAGCAGTTCTTC
-,TRBV6-4,TRBJ2-1,-,CASPVTGRRNEQFF,TGTGCCAGCCCAGTAACGGGGCGCCGGAATGAGCAGTTCTTC
-,TRBV10-3,TRBJ2-1,-,CAHNEGWVNEQFF,TGTGCTCACAACGAGGGCTGGGTGAATGAGCAGTTCTTC